This T cell receptor beta chain was found in a study of early T cells in non-severe SARS-CoV-2 infection. Looking at the study overall: Sequencing targeted bulk RNA from unsorted whole blood, leaving chains unpaired. Study-wide points: The VDJdb matching leaned toward anti-spike CD8 responses and overlooked private and CD4 specificities.

In the library, individual cDNA molecules carried attached unique molecular identifiers. One entry per CDR3 protein results from TCRdb running MiXCR on the 5' RACE reads. The sample carries tens of thousands of distinct CDR3 sequences, roughly a tenth recorded once. To note about this clonotype: The antigen is undetermined.

This CDR3 is 15 amino acids long. Trimming pared 10 bases from V and 5 bases from J, leaving 24 bases between. Looked up from germline, CDR1 is LGHNA and CDR2 is YNFKEQ. J is TRBJ2-7 and V is TRBV4-2; D is ambiguous. Input material: whole blood. This sequence originates from an adult who was a healthcare worker with PCR-confirmed SARS-CoV-2 infection or an uninfected control (not recorded which). This chain's CDR3 is CATSSQDQSGHEQYF. The CDR3 bases are TGTGCCACAAGCAGCCAAGACCAGAGTGGACACGAGCAGTACTTC.